These 13 T cell receptor beta chains share one sample of origin, sequenced in a study of regulatory T cells in long-lasting Graves disease. Noted time point: newly diagnosed GD, antithyroid drugs for less than 3 months. There was RNA extracted from PBMCs, and the TCR library was made from it. Construction of TCR beta libraries relied on iRepertoire HTBI primers and on Arm-PCR targeting CDR3 regions. Each CDR3 protein gets one entry after TCRdb re-called the multiplex PCR reads with MiXCR. The sample lists more than 300,000 distinct CDR3 sequences, 15% to 20% occurring once. This sample also appeared in a second study, on T cells in Graves' hyperthyroidism and ophthalmopathy.

This sample comprised peripheral blood mononuclear cells (PBMCs), obtained at new diagnosis, from a patient treated with antithyroid drugs. The receptors derive from a young woman with Graves disease.

Regarding this clonotype: This may come from a read error, since a much larger clone is one base off. This is likely a read error, given that the CDR3 carries no conserved phenylalanine or tryptophan at its end. The V gene is TRBV12-3 or TRBV12-4, the J gene TRBJ2-1; D tentatively reads TRBD1 or TRBD2 (5 bases each). The CDR3 totals 13 residues. V lost 3 bases and J 8 bases, leaving 11 bases between the germline ends. The chain's CDR3 is CASSFLGVHEQFL. In nucleotides, the CDR3 is TGTGCCAGCAGTTTTCTGGGGGTTCATGAGCAGTTCCTC.

The chain employs TRBV27 and TRBJ1-4; TRBD1 matches 8 bases. Trimming at V came to 5 bases and at J to 8 bases, leaving 10 bases not matched to a gene. CDR1 and CDR2 from the germline V gene are MNHEY and SMNVEV (reference sequence). The CDR3 runs to 15 residues. CDR3 amino acids: CASSPNQGAWEKLFF. CDR3 sequence (DNA): TGTGCCAGCAGTCCGAACCAGGGGGCCTGGGAAAAACTGTTTTTT.

This clonotype was observed at least ten times. The genes are TRBV3-1 and TRBJ2-2; TRBD2 aligns across 8 bases. The V and J ends lost 0 bases and 2 bases, in that order; junction bases with no gene match: 11. CDR1 and CDR2 from the germline V gene are LGHDT and YNNKEL (reference sequence). This CDR3 comprises 19 residues. The CDR3 reads CASSQELQRGRYNTGELFF. The CDR3 nucleotides read TGTGCCAGCAGCCAAGAGCTCCAGCGGGGGAGGTATAACACCGGGGAGCTGTTTTTT.

This clonotype was seen at least ten times. This chain connects TRBV29-1 to TRBJ1-1; no firm D call. Germline V lookup: CDR1 SQVTM, CDR2 ANQGSEA. The CDR3 is made up of 12 amino acids. Trimming cost V 4 bases and J 7 bases, with 13 bases left between them. As DNA, the CDR3 is TGCAGCGTTGGTCCTCTTGCGGGTGAAGCTTTCTTT. Its translation: CSVGPLAGEAFF.

This clonotype was seen many times. The rearrangement links TRBV27 to TRBJ1-2, with D perhaps TRBD1 (5 bases). The CDR3 extends over 19 amino acids. Trimming removed 0 bases at V and 1 base at J, with 21 bases between. Germline V gene sequence: CDR1 MNHEY, CDR2 SMNVEV (reference sequence). CDR3 coding DNA: TGTGCCAGCAGTTTATCCTACTCCCATACAGGCGCGTTTAACTATGGCTACACCTTC. Protein sequence: CASSLSYSHTGAFNYGYTF.

The chain carries TRBV11-2 and TRBJ1-4; 8 bases map to TRBD1. Trimming took 9 bases from V and 7 from J; bases not matched to a gene: 10. The CDR3 covers 14 residues. Germline CDR1 reads SGHAT; CDR2 reads FQNNGV. In DNA form, the CDR3 reads TGTGCCAGTACCCTTTCAGGGGGCGCTGAAAAACTGTTTTTT. This translates into CASTLSGGAEKLFF.

This clonotype was picked up a small number of times. This sequence joins TRBV6-5 and TRBJ1-3; D may be TRBD1 (5 bases). V lost 0 bases, J lost 8 bases, and 17 bases lay in between. The CDR3 covers 16 residues. The germline gives CDR1 MNHEY, CDR2 SVGAGI. In DNA form, the CDR3 reads TGTGCCAGCAGTTACTCGGGTCGGGGGACCGAGTACACCATATATTTT. It codes for CASSYSGRGTEYTIYF.

In its sample, this clonotype was seen many times. This chain uses TRBV7-9 with TRBJ2-5; D gene ambiguous. This CDR3 spans 15 amino acids. Germline values: CDR1 SEHNR, CDR2 FQNEAQ (reference sequence). V lost 5 bases and J 2 bases, leaving 15 bases between the germline ends. DNA for the CDR3: TGTGCCAGCAGCCCCTTTGCGAACCCTCAAGAGACCCAGTACTTC. Translation gives CASSPFANPQETQYF.

This clonotype has only a few counts. The rearrangement uses TRBV11-2 and TRBJ2-3; 15 positions agree with TRBD2. With V trimmed by 6 bases and J by 2 bases, 6 bases remained unmatched. CDR1 is SGHAT, CDR2 FQNNGV, per germline. The CDR3 runs to 17 residues. In DNA form, the CDR3 reads TGTGCCAGCAGTCCGGGACTAGCGGGGGGTACCACAGATACGCAGTATTTT. Translation: CASSPGLAGGTTDTQYF. The whole variable domain, remainder taken from reference TRBV11-2 and TRBJ2-3, is EAGVAQSPRYKIIEKRQSVAFWCNPISGHATLYWYQQILGQGPKLLIQFQNNGVVDDSQLPKDRFSAERLKGVDSTLKIQPAKLEDSAVYLCASSPGLAGGTTDTQYFGPGTRLTVL.

The table lists this clonotype with many counts. The V call is TRBV28, the J call TRBJ2-1; D ambiguous. Germline CDR1 and CDR2: MDHEN and SYDVKM. There are 12 residues in the CDR3. V shed 3 bases and J shed 6 bases, with 6 bases lying between them. The CDR3 here is CASSLSVNEQFF. In DNA form, the CDR3 reads TGTGCCAGCAGTTTGTCAGTCAATGAGCAGTTCTTC.

This chain connects TRBV11-1 to TRBJ2-1; the match to TRBD2 covers 8 bases. Per germline, CDR1 SGHAT and CDR2 FQDESV (reference sequence). Germline trimming cut 5 bases from V and 0 bases from J; bases unmatched to any gene: 6. This CDR3 spans 16 amino acids. In DNA form, the CDR3 reads TGTGCCAGCAGCCAACTAGCGGAGGGCTCCTACAATGAGCAGTTCTTC. Protein product: CASSQLAEGSYNEQFF.

The V and J genes are TRBV6-1 and TRBJ2-6, with D perhaps TRBD1 (5 bases). Per germline, CDR1 MNHNS and CDR2 SASEGT. This CDR3 has 19 residues. V lost 1 base, J lost 0 bases, and 16 bases lay in between. The chain's CDR3 is CASSEGAGSGYSGANVLTF. The DNA for the CDR3 is TGTGCCAGCAGTGAAGGGGCAGGGTCCGGATACTCTGGGGCCAACGTCCTGACTTTC.

The CDR3 nucleotides are TGTGCCAGCAGCTTGGATGGCTGGGACTACGAGCAGTACTTC. This sequence encodes CASSLDGWDYEQYF. This rearrangement joins TRBV5-6 to TRBJ2-7, with no clear D. CDR1 and CDR2 (germline): SGHDT, YYEEEE. Trimming stripped 0 bases from V and 3 bases from J, with 10 bases between. The CDR3 covers 14 residues. The full variable domain, with the rest looked up from reference TRBV5-6 and TRBJ2-7, is DAGVTQSPTHLIKTRGQQVTLRCSPKSGHDTVSWYQQALGQGPQFIFQYYEEEERQRGNFPDRFSGHQFPNYSSELNVNALLLGDSALYLCASSLDGWDYEQYFGPGTRLTVT.